One sample yielded the 12 T cell receptor beta chains listed below, sequenced in a study of cytomegalovirus exposure and HLA in healthy donors. Method: immunoSEQ multiplex PCR; TCRdb's copy keeps in-frame clones and lacks some. The sample has more than 250,000 clones; around 90% are singletons. Material: PBMCs. Every receptor here comes from a woman in her 30s in good health and CMV-seronegative.

The J gene is TRBJ2-3, the V gene TRBV7-9; no clear D gene. Germline V gene data show CDR1 as SEHNR and CDR2 as FQNEAQ (reference sequence). This CDR3 comprises 15 residues. The ends were cut back, 2 bases at V and 2 bases at J, with 11 bases in the middle. The CDR3 region is CASSLSGSPTDTQYF. The DNA for the CDR3 is TGTGCCAGCAGCTTATCGGGCAGTCCCACAGATACGCAGTATTTT.

The rearrangement links TRBV28 to TRBJ1-2, with TRBD1 identical over 7 bases. The junction had 8 bases not matched to a gene; V was cut back by 5 bases and J by 2 bases. From germline, CDR1 is MDHEN and CDR2 SYDVKM. The CDR3 totals 15 residues. CDR3 sequence: CASSRPGQLNYGYTF. The CDR3 nucleotides read TGTGCCAGCAGTAGGCCGGGACAGTTAAACTATGGCTACACCTTC.

The chain employs TRBV14 and TRBJ2-3; no definite D call. Germline loops: CDR1 SGHDN, CDR2 FVKESK. V was pared by 1 base and J by 0 bases, with 2 bases between. This CDR3 is built from 13 residues. CDR3 sequence: CASSQGSTDTQYF. CDR3 in DNA: TGTGCCAGCAGCCAAGGAAGCACAGATACGCAGTATTTT.

This clone was observed many times. The chain couples TRBV4-3 to TRBJ2-7, with TRBD1 matching 7 bases. J gave up 6 bases and V 0 bases, and 11 bases lay outside the gene matches. The CDR3 runs 16 residues. The germline CDR1 and CDR2 sequences are LGHNA and YSLEER. Here the CDR3 DNA reads TGCGCCAGCAGCCAAGATCCTCGAGGGGGCTCAGTCGAGCAGTACTTC. Its translation is CASSQDPRGGSVEQYF.

The CDR3 protein is CASHGGSTTEAFF. The CDR3 coding sequence is TGTGCCAGCCATGGGGGGAGTACCACTGAAGCTTTCTTT. V gene TRBV11-1 combines with J gene TRBJ1-1, with D perhaps matching TRBD1 (5 bases). This CDR3 is built from 13 residues. Between the trimmed V and J ends, which lost 8 bases and 4 bases, there was a span of 14 bases. Germline V gene sequence: CDR1 SGHAT, CDR2 FQDESV (reference sequence).

The chain uses TRBV5-1 and TRBJ2-1; 10 bases align to TRBD2. Germline values: CDR1 SGHRS, CDR2 YFSETQ. Trimming removed 7 bases from V and 3 bases from J; junction bases left unmatched: 10. This CDR3 region has 16 residues. CDR3 bases: TGCGCCAGCGTAAGGGAAGGACTAGCGGTCTACAATGAGCAGTTCTTC. Protein product: CASVREGLAVYNEQFF.

This clone was recorded only once. The rearrangement uses TRBV6-5 and TRBJ2-1; 8 positions agree with TRBD2. The V gene's germline CDR1 is MNHEY and CDR2 SVGAGI. With 6 bases clipped from V and 6 bases from J, the junction kept 4 bases outside the gene matches. The CDR3 covers 13 residues. CDR3: CASRGSGTNEQFF. In nucleotides, the CDR3 is TGTGCCAGCAGGGGTAGCGGGACCAATGAGCAGTTCTTC.

This clone was seen a handful of times. CDR3 bases: TGTGCCAGCAGCGGACAGTCTTATGGCTACACCTTC. This translates into CASSGQSYGYTF. The rearrangement uses TRBV2 and TRBJ1-2; D perhaps matches TRBD1 (6 bases). Germline V CDR1 and CDR2: SNHLY, FYNNEI. V lost 6 bases to trimming and J lost 5 bases, with 10 bases between them. The CDR3 loop spans 12 amino acids. Based on the CDR3 plus reference TRBV2 and TRBJ1-2, the full variable domain is EPEVTQTPSHQVTQMGQEVILRCVPISNHLYFYWYRQILGQKVEFLVSFYNNEISEKSEIFDDQFSVERPDGSNFTLKIRSTKLEDSAMYFCASSGQSYGYTFGSGTRLTVV.

The J gene is TRBJ1-1, the V gene TRBV6-1; TRBD1 is a possible D gene (5 bases). CDR1 is MNHNS and CDR2 is SASEGT in the germline V gene. The CDR3 covers 15 residues. Trimming took off 3 bases at V and 0 bases at J, with 11 bases between the two ends. CDR3 in amino acids: CASSDPGVLNTEAFF. DNA of the CDR3: TGTGCCAGCAGTGACCCGGGGGTCCTGAACACTGAAGCTTTCTTT.

The V gene is TRBV18, the J gene TRBJ1-2, with TRBD1 matching 10 bases. CDR1 is KGHSH and CDR2 is LQKENI in the germline V gene. The CDR3 length is 17 residues. J gave up 1 base and V 2 bases, and 7 bases lay outside the gene matches. The CDR3 spells CASSPTPGTGVNYGYTF. The CDR3 DNA reads as TGTGCCAGCTCACCAACACCCGGGACAGGGGTTAACTATGGCTACACCTTC.

V usage is TRBV6-6 and J usage is TRBJ1-1; 8 bases line up with TRBD1. Unmatched junction bases numbered 4, after V lost 6 bases and J lost 1 base. Germline CDR1 is MNHNY and CDR2 is SVGAGI (reference sequence). The CDR3 runs 14 residues. The CDR3 DNA sequence: TGTGCCAGCAGCTGGACAGGGACGAACACTGAAGCTTTCTTT. Its translation is CASSWTGTNTEAFF.

This sequence joins TRBV2 and TRBJ2-1; TRBD2 matches 8 bases. The CDR3 length is 14 residues. V dropped 8 bases and J dropped 7; count of bases not matched to a gene: 10. Germline CDR1 reads SNHLY; CDR2 reads FYNNEI. The CDR3 loop is CASGTSGGFNEQFF. CDR3 coding DNA: TGTGCCAGCGGGACTAGTGGCGGTTTTAATGAGCAGTTCTTC.